This T cell receptor beta chain was identified during a study of blood T cell repertoires in COVID-19. Overall study context: COVID-19 samples, acute and convalescent, were from the United States, Italy and Spain.

The CDR3 contains 16 residues. With 4 bases clipped from V and 2 bases from J, the junction kept 9 bases outside the gene matches. The V gene's germline CDR1 is MNHEY and CDR2 SVGAGI. Per the original methods: Scientists estimated how many nucleated cells there were by amplifying reference gene primers. TCRdb keeps only in-frame clones here, not all; method: immunoSEQ multiplex PCR. V, J and clone size are taken as reported in that table, and D and trimming were inferred from the DNA itself. The sample yields tens of thousands of clones, around 90% seen once. The origin of this receptor is a man between 70 and 80 years old with acute or convalescent COVID-19. The sequenced sample was peripheral blood. The chain combines TRBV6-5 with TRBJ2-7, with 9 nucleotides matching TRBD2. CDR3 nucleotides: TGTGCCAGCAGTTCCCCTTCTAGCGGGGCACCCTACGAGCAGTACTTC. Translated, it gives CASSSPSSGAPYEQYF.